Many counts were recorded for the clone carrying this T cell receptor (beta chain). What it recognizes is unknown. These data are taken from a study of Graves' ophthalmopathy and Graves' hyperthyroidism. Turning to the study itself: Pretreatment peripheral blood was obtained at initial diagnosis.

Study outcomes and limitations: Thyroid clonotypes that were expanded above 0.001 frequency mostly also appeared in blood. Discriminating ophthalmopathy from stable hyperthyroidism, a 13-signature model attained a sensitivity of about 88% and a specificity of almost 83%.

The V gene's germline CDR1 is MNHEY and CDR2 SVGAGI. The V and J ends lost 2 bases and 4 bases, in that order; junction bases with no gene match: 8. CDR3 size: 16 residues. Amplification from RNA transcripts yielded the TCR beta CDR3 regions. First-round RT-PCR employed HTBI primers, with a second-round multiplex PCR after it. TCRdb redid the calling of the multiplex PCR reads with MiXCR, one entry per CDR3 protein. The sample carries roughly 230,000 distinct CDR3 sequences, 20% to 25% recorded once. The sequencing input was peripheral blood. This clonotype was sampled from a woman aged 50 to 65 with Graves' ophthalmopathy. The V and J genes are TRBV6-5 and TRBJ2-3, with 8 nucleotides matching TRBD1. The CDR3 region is CASSYRTGQGADTQYF. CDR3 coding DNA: TGTGCCAGCAGTTACCGGACAGGGCAAGGAGCAGATACGCAGTATTTT.